This record looks at one T cell receptor (beta chain) sequence and its context. Other DNA sequences from this sample encode an identical CDR3 as well. In the original processing: Counts of nucleated cells, estimated from reference gene primer amplification, were obtained. The repertoire was sequenced with immunoSEQ multiplex PCR; TCRdb's copy has only in-frame clones and lacks some. That table furnishes V, J and clone size, whereas the DNA furnished D and trimming. The profile shows around 300,000 clones, about 90% of them singletons. CDR1 and CDR2 (germline): KGHSH, LQKENI. This CDR3 comprises 15 residues. Trimming took 6 bases from V and 2 from J; bases not matched to a gene: 5. This sample was included in a study of blood T cell repertoires in COVID-19. Whole-study context: Some COVID-19 samples were acute and others convalescent; all came from the United States, Italy and Spain. The analysed material was cDNA or gDNA that came from T cells, B-cell-depleted T cells, or PBMCs.

This sequence joins TRBV18 and TRBJ1-5; 9 nucleotides agree with TRBD1. The sample consisted of peripheral blood. The sequence was obtained from a woman in her 30s who had recovered from COVID-19. In nucleotides, the CDR3 is TGTGCCAGCTCGCCGGACAGGGGAGGCAATCAGCCCCAGCATTTT. This encodes CASSPDRGGNQPQHF.